A single sample gave rise to the 28 T cell receptor beta chains below, sequenced in a study of blood T cell repertoires in COVID-19. Here immunoSEQ multiplex PCR was the method, and the copy in TCRdb shows in-frame clones only, minus some. The data hold approximately 250,000 clones, with 84% observed a single time. Sequencing was done on a sample of peripheral blood. These receptors were taken from a man between 60 and 70 years old with acute or convalescent COVID-19.

This clone was seen just once. The chain carries TRBV28 and TRBJ2-1, with 8 bases aligning to TRBD2. Looked up from germline, CDR1 is MDHEN and CDR2 is SYDVKM. Unmatched junction bases numbered 16, after V lost 6 bases and J lost 9 bases. CDR3 length: 16 residues. The CDR3 DNA sequence: TGTGCCAGCAGCCCACTTCCGGGACTAGAGATCGGTGAGCAGTTCTTC. This codes for CASSPLPGLEIGEQFF.

The CDR3 DNA is TGCAGTGCTAATGAGCCGGGACTAGCGGGGCCCCTGGGTGAGCAGTTCTTC. Protein: CSANEPGLAGPLGEQFF. The chain recombines TRBV20-1 with TRBJ2-1, with 13 bases identical to TRBD2. Germline assignment: CDR1 DFQATT and CDR2 SNEGSKA (reference sequence). The V segment lost 4 bases and the J segment 9 bases; nucleotides outside the gene matches: 15. CDR3 length equals 17 residues.

The V and J genes are TRBV18 and TRBJ2-5; D may be TRBD2 (5 bases). The CDR3 covers 14 residues. The V gene's germline CDR1 is KGHSH and CDR2 LQKENI. The germline V and J ends were trimmed by 0 bases and 9 bases, with 14 bases remaining between them. CDR3 region: CASSPPSGGSPQYF. CDR3 DNA: TGTGCCAGCTCACCACCGAGTGGCGGGTCGCCCCAGTACTTC.

This rearrangement joins TRBV10-2 to TRBJ2-1; no definite D call. V dropped 5 bases and J dropped 5 bases, with 4 bases sitting between them. The CDR3 spans 11 residues. Germline assignment: CDR1 WSHSY and CDR2 SAAADI. In DNA form, the CDR3 reads TGCGCCAGCAGTAGCCACAATGAGCAGTTCTTC. Translation gives CASSSHNEQFF.

This chain connects TRBV28 to TRBJ1-3; perhaps TRBD1 as D (6 bases). Trimming left V 6 bases short and J 4 bases short, with 13 bases between. The CDR3 length is 14 residues. Germline V gene sequence: CDR1 MDHEN, CDR2 SYDVKM. CDR3 sequence: CASSTTGSGNTIYF. Here the CDR3 DNA reads TGTGCCAGCAGCACCACAGGGTCGGGAAACACCATATATTTT.

The chain has TRBV7-6 and TRBJ1-1, with a weak D call TRBD1 (6 bases). Looked up from germline, CDR1 is SGHVS and CDR2 is FNYEAQ. CDR3 length equals 17 residues. The V and J ends lost 3 bases and 4 bases respectively, with 21 bases between them. In DNA form, the CDR3 reads TGTGCCAGCAGCTTGCTTGTCGATGAGGGGGATAGCACTGAAGCTTTCTTT. This translates into CASSLLVDEGDSTEAFF.

J is TRBJ2-1 and V is TRBV27; TRBD2 matches 7 bases. Trimming cost V 3 bases and J 8 bases; bases outside gene matches: 13. The CDR3 loop spans 16 amino acids. Germline V gives CDR1 MNHEY, CDR2 SMNVEV (reference sequence). CDR3 coding DNA: TGTGCCAGCAGTTTGAGGGCGGGAGTAAGTTTGGATGAGCAGTTCTTC. Its translation is CASSLRAGVSLDEQFF.

The rearrangement links TRBV11-3 to TRBJ2-5; 7 bases are a match to TRBD2. There are 13 residues in the CDR3. Per germline, CDR1 SGHNT and CDR2 YENEEA. V lost 3 bases to trimming and J lost 4 bases; unmatched junction nucleotides: 2. This CDR3 is CASSLRTRETQYF. In DNA form, the CDR3 reads TGTGCCAGCAGCTTGAGGACTAGAGAGACCCAGTACTTC.

The rearrangement links TRBV5-1 to TRBJ2-1; a possible D gene is TRBD2 (5 bases). The CDR3 is made up of 15 amino acids. Deletions cut 0 bases from V and 6 bases from J, with 13 bases between. CDR1 SGHRS and CDR2 YFSETQ come from the germline V gene. CDR3 protein: CASSLAPLRVNEQFF. CDR3 coding DNA: TGCGCCAGCAGCTTGGCGCCATTGAGGGTCAATGAGCAGTTCTTC. The whole variable domain, remainder taken from reference TRBV5-1 and TRBJ2-1, is KAGVTQTPRYLIKTRGQQVTLSCSPISGHRSVSWYQQTPGQGLQFLFEYFSETQRNKGNFPGRFSGRQFSNSRSEMNVSTLELGDSALYLCASSLAPLRVNEQFFGPGTRLTVL.

The rearrangement links TRBV5-1 to TRBJ1-3, with TRBD1 as a possible D gene (5 bases). CDR3 length equals 12 residues. The V end lost 5 bases, the J end lost 8 bases, and 11 bases lay between the germline ends. Germline V lookup: CDR1 SGHRS, CDR2 YFSETQ. The CDR3 bases are TGCGCCAGCAGGGGCGAAGGGGACACCATATATTTT. Protein: CASRGEGDTIYF.

The CDR3 DNA is TGCGCCAGCAGCTTGGCCGGCAGGGGTGACTCACCCCTCCACTTT. Translated: CASSLAGRGDSPLHF. This rearrangement joins TRBV5-1 to TRBJ1-6; the D gene is possibly TRBD1 (6 bases). V gave up 0 bases and J gave up 10 bases, with 14 bases separating them. This CDR3 spans 15 amino acids. Per germline, CDR1 SGHRS and CDR2 YFSETQ.

In its sample, this clone was seen a few times. The rearrangement joins TRBV7-2 to TRBJ1-1; D gene ambiguous. The CDR3 contains 16 residues. CDR1 is SGHTA, CDR2 FQGNSA, per germline. V lost 1 base and J 4 bases, leaving 16 bases between the germline ends. CDR3 coding DNA: TGTGCCAGCAGCTTAGATAGGACCGGAGGAGGCACTGAAGCTTTCTTT. Translated: CASSLDRTGGGTEAFF.

Only a few counts were recorded for this clone. The gene calls are TRBV27 and TRBJ1-2, with D possibly matching TRBD1 (5 bases). Trimming cost V 4 bases and J 6 bases, with 9 bases left between them. Germline loops: CDR1 MNHEY, CDR2 SMNVEV (reference sequence). CDR3 length: 12 amino acids. CDR3 sequence: CASSSGGDGYTF. DNA of the CDR3: TGTGCCAGCAGTTCCGGGGGAGATGGCTACACCTTC.

The chain carries TRBV4-2 and TRBJ2-2, with D unresolved. The CDR3 spans 16 residues. Germline V gene sequence: CDR1 LGHNA, CDR2 YNFKEQ. Trimming took off 0 bases at V and 2 bases at J, with 10 bases between the two ends. In DNA, the CDR3 is TGTGCCAGCAGCCAAGATCAGGTCGCAAACACCGGGGAGCTGTTTTTT. Amino acids: CASSQDQVANTGELFF.

The J gene is TRBJ1-3, the V gene TRBV19; weak D call: TRBD1 (6 bases). CDR1 LNHDA and CDR2 SQIVND come from the germline V gene (reference sequence). This CDR3 is 15 amino acids long. Trimming stripped 5 bases from V and 0 bases from J, with 11 bases between. CDR3 in DNA: TGTGCCAGTAGTCCTGGGACAACCTCTGGAAACACCATATATTTT. Translated: CASSPGTTSGNTIYF.

This chain uses TRBV29-1 with TRBJ1-2; 9 positions agree with TRBD1. Germline V gives CDR1 SQVTM, CDR2 ANQGSEA. CDR3 length: 14 amino acids. Unmatched junction bases numbered 9, after V lost 4 bases and J lost 6 bases. The CDR3 is CSVAYTGGADGYTF. The DNA for the CDR3 is TGCAGCGTTGCTTACACAGGGGGCGCAGATGGCTACACCTTC.

The V and J genes are TRBV9 and TRBJ1-5, with TRBD1 matching 10 bases. Trimming removed 5 bases from V and 6 bases from J; junction bases left unmatched: 2. The CDR3 is 13 residues long. CDR1 is SGDLS and CDR2 is YYNGEE in the germline V gene. CDR3 coding DNA: TGTGCCAGCAGTAGGACAGGGGGTCAGCCCCAGCATTTT. Translating gives CASSRTGGQPQHF. Full variable domain (outside the CDR3, taken from reference TRBV9 and TRBJ1-5): DSGVTQTPKHLITATGQRVTLRCSPRSGDLSVYWYQQSLDQGLQFLIQYYNGEERAKGNILERFSAQQFPDLHSELNLSSLELGDSALYFCASSRTGGQPQHFGDGTRLSIL.

The rearrangement uses TRBV5-8 and TRBJ2-1, with D unresolved. The CDR3 runs 16 residues. Germline V lookup: CDR1 SGHTS, CDR2 YDEGEE. V lost 1 base and J lost 4, with 15 bases in between. The CDR3 DNA reads TGTGCCAGCAGCTTGCCCAGGAATTCGGTATACAATGAGCAGTTCTTC. Translated, it gives CASSLPRNSVYNEQFF.

The chain uses TRBV7-2 and TRBJ2-7; TRBD2 is a possible D gene (6 bases). The CDR3 has 15 residues. Germline CDR1 and CDR2: SGHTA and FQGNSA. Trimming left V 5 bases short and J 0 bases short, with 14 bases between. The CDR3 region has the DNA TGTGCCAGCAGCCCGACTGGGAGGAGCTCCTACGAGCAGTACTTC. Translating it yields CASSPTGRSSYEQYF. The full variable domain, in which reference TRBV7-2 and TRBJ2-7 provide the parts outside the CDR3, is GAGVSQSPSNKVTEKGKDVELRCDPISGHTALYWYRQSLGQGLEFLIYFQGNSAPDKSGLPSDRFSAERTGGSVSTLTIQRTQQEDSAVYLCASSPTGRSSYEQYFGPGTRLTVT.

A single count supports this clone. V gene TRBV5-4 combines with J gene TRBJ1-6; 9 bases map to TRBD1. Germline CDR1 SGHNT, CDR2 YYREEE (reference sequence). The length of the CDR3 is 19 residues. V lost 4 bases and J lost 2; bases outside the gene matches: 13. As DNA, the CDR3 is TGTGCCAGCAGCCCCGGCGGGGGACAGGGAGGGACCTATAATTCACCCCTCCACTTT. Translation: CASSPGGGQGGTYNSPLHF.

The chain couples TRBV4-1 to TRBJ2-7, with 8 nucleotides matching TRBD1. Per germline, CDR1 MGHRA and CDR2 YSYEKL. The CDR3 contains 16 residues. Trimming removed 1 base from V and 5 bases from J; junction bases left unmatched: 10. The CDR3 reads CASSQVRNRGVDEQYF. The CDR3 nucleotides read TGCGCCAGCAGCCAAGTCAGGAACAGGGGGGTGGACGAGCAGTACTTC.

This chain links TRBV24-1 with TRBJ2-1; a weak D match, TRBD2 (6 bases). CDR1 KGHDR and CDR2 SFDVKD come from the germline V gene. Trimming shortened V by 3 bases and J by 8 bases, and 10 bases separated the two germline ends. The CDR3 sequence is 13 residues long. CDR3 protein: CATSDRLAHEQFF. DNA of the CDR3: TGTGCCACCAGTGATCGGCTAGCGCATGAGCAGTTCTTC.

The DNA for the CDR3 is TGTGCCACCAGCAGCCTATCCGGGACAGAAAATGAAAAACTGTTTTTT. Protein: CATSSLSGTENEKLFF. V usage is TRBV15 and J usage is TRBJ1-4; 7 bases are a match to TRBD1. CDR1 and CDR2 (germline): LNHNV, YYDKDF (reference sequence). The CDR3 has 16 residues. Trimming removed 3 bases from V and 5 bases from J; junction bases left unmatched: 9.

The chain has TRBV9 and TRBJ2-3, with D unresolved. V lost 0 bases and J 0 bases, leaving 5 bases between the germline ends. CDR1 is SGDLS, CDR2 YYNGEE, per germline. The CDR3 is 14 residues long. The CDR3 here is CASSVVQSTDTQYF. The CDR3 DNA reads TGTGCCAGCAGCGTAGTACAGAGCACAGATACGCAGTATTTT.

V usage is TRBV27 and J usage is TRBJ2-5, with 7 bases that match TRBD2. The CDR3 length is 16 residues. Germline CDR1 MNHEY, CDR2 SMNVEV (reference sequence). The ends lost 0 bases at V and 3 bases at J; junction bases unmatched: 7. The CDR3, as DNA: TGTGCCAGCAGTTTATCCACGGCGGGGGTAAAAGAGACCCAGTACTTC. It specifies CASSLSTAGVKETQYF.

The rearrangement links TRBV5-1 to TRBJ2-5; 10 bases line up with TRBD2. The CDR3 has 17 residues. The germline gives CDR1 SGHRS, CDR2 YFSETQ. J was trimmed by 5 bases and V by 6 bases; bases with no gene match: 16. The CDR3 protein is CASTPPTLAGGAETQYF. DNA of the CDR3: TGCGCCAGCACCCCTCCCACATTAGCGGGGGGCGCGGAGACCCAGTACTTC.

The V gene is TRBV6-6, the J gene TRBJ2-3, with D possibly being TRBD1 (6 bases). The CDR3 contains 15 residues. V lost 6 bases to trimming and J lost 4 bases, with 17 bases between them. CDR1 and CDR2 from the germline V gene are MNHNY and SVGAGI (reference sequence). The CDR3 reads CASSSTRGSADTQYF. The CDR3 nucleotides read TGTGCCAGCAGCTCAACGAGGGGGAGTGCAGATACGCAGTATTTT.

The chain carries TRBV5-4 and TRBJ2-1; D gene uncertain. V lost 0 bases, J lost 4 bases, and 5 bases lay in between. The germline V gene has CDR1 SGHNT and CDR2 YYREEE (reference sequence). The CDR3 contains 13 residues. CDR3 sequence: CASSLVTYNEQFF. The CDR3 bases are TGTGCCAGCAGCTTGGTCACATACAATGAGCAGTTCTTC.